The rows below give T cell receptor beta chains drawn from one sample of a study of response to subunit inactivated influenza vaccine. A single record per CDR3 protein comes from TCRdb applying MiXCR to the RT-PCR reads. The profile shows approximately 500,000 distinct CDR3 sequences, around 21% of them singletons. This sample also appeared in a second study, on T cells expressing NK-cell markers.

This sample comprised CD4+ T cells sorted from PBMCs, obtained about 11 days after vaccination. The receptors originated from a man aged 50 to 59 who received an inactivated influenza vaccine. Both conserved end residues are part of each CDR3. Each record gives: J gene, D gene, clone size, V gene, CDR3 protein, CDR3 DNA. A D gene is named only where the DNA matches it firmly. Clone size appears in some rows only: once, few, many, or a class for an expanded clone.

TRBJ2-3,.,few,TRBV10-3,CAIKGGAQDTDTQYF,TGTGCCATCAAAGGGGGGGCGCAGGACACAGATACGCAGTATTTT
TRBJ2-1,.,few,TRBV9,CASSVATALYNEQFF,TGTGCCAGCAGCGTAGCTACGGCTTTATACAATGAGCAGTTCTTC
TRBJ1-2,.,.,TRBV7-9,CASSPAMRWNYYGYTF,TGTGCCAGCAGCCCTGCCATGCGGTGGAATTACTATGGCTACACCTTC
TRBJ2-7,TRBD2,few,TRBV15,CATSRVRLAGALYEQYF,TGTGCCACCAGCAGAGTTCGGCTAGCGGGCGCACTATACGAGCAGTACTTC
TRBJ2-2,TRBD1,once,TRBV7-2,CASSRGQVNAGELFF,TGTGCCAGCAGCCGAGGACAGGTTAACGCCGGGGAGCTGTTTTTT
TRBJ2-1,TRBD2,.,TRBV9,CASSATARGGNNEQFF,TGTGCCAGCAGCGCAACTGCTCGCGGGGGAAACAATGAGCAGTTCTTC
TRBJ2-2,.,.,TRBV7-2,CASSRDWYGELFF,TGTGCCAGCAGCCGAGACTGGTACGGGGAGCTGTTTTTT
TRBJ1-1,TRBD1,few,TRBV29-1,CSVEDRASNTEAFF,TGCAGCGTAGAGGACAGGGCATCTAACACTGAAGCTTTCTTT
TRBJ1-3,.,.,TRBV11-2,CASSSSPGNTIYF,TGTGCCAGCAGTTCGTCCCCTGGAAACACCATATATTTT
TRBJ1-2,.,few,TRBV7-9,CASSTFRARGGGYTF,TGTGCCAGCAGCACTTTCCGGGCCCGAGGGGGTGGCTACACCTTC
TRBJ2-6,TRBD1,few,TRBV4-3,CASSQLQGAGANVLTF,TGCGCCAGCAGCCAACTACAGGGGGCCGGGGCCAACGTCCTGACTTTC
TRBJ2-5,.,.,TRBV5-6,CASSFIGDREETQYF,TGTGCCAGCAGCTTTATTGGGGATAGAGAAGAGACCCAGTACTTC
TRBJ2-3,.,.,TRBV7-2,CASSGFLDTQYF,TGTGCCAGCAGCGGCTTCTTGGATACGCAGTATTTT
TRBJ2-1,TRBD2,.,TRBV5-6,CASRNYWTSGRNEQFF,TGTGCCAGCAGAAACTATTGGACTAGCGGGAGAAATGAGCAGTTCTTC
TRBJ2-1,TRBD1,few,TRBV15,CATSRYRGHEQFF,TGTGCCACCAGCAGATACAGGGGTCATGAGCAGTTCTTC
TRBJ2-7,.,.,TRBV28,CASSPDLTGPRQYF,TGTGCCAGCAGTCCCGACCTCACTGGGCCTCGGCAGTACTTC
TRBJ2-2,TRBD1,.,TRBV15,CATSRRQGNTGELFF,TGTGCCACCAGCAGACGACAGGGGAACACCGGGGAGCTGTTTTTT
TRBJ1-1,TRBD1,few,TRBV6-2/TRBV6-3,CASSYVQGVRNTEAFF,TGTGCCAGCAGTTACGTACAGGGGGTGCGGAACACTGAAGCTTTCTTT
TRBJ2-2,.,once,TRBV19,CASSIRQNTGELFF,TGTGCCAGTAGTATCAGGCAGAACACCGGGGAGCTGTTTTTT
TRBJ2-3,TRBD2,few,TRBV25-1,CASSPSGGATDTQYF,TGTGCCAGCAGTCCCAGCGGGGGGGCCACAGATACGCAGTATTTT
TRBJ2-1,.,.,TRBV20-1,CSARVYSHYNEQFF,TGCAGTGCTAGAGTCTACTCTCATTACAATGAGCAGTTCTTC
TRBJ2-3,.,.,TRBV6-1,CASPPRSETSTDTQYF,TGTGCCAGCCCACCTCGAAGCGAGACTAGCACAGATACGCAGTATTTT
TRBJ2-1,.,few,TRBV2,CASSQLDEQFF,TGTGCCAGCAGTCAGTTGGATGAGCAGTTCTTC
TRBJ2-1,.,.,TRBV10-3,CAISKDSRYNEQFF,TGTGCCATCAGCAAGGACAGCCGCTACAATGAGCAGTTCTTC
TRBJ2-4,.,medium-sized,TRBV7-2,CASASGQRKNIQYF,TGTGCCAGCGCCTCGGGACAACGCAAAAACATTCAGTACTTC
TRBJ2-4,.,.,TRBV10-2,CASTARQASVNIQYF,TGCGCCAGCACCGCCCGACAGGCTAGTGTTAACATTCAGTACTTC
TRBJ2-1,TRBD2,.,TRBV5-1,CASSFWLAGSGREHFF,TGCGCCAGCAGCTTTTGGCTAGCGGGTTCCGGGAGGGAGCACTTCTTC
TRBJ2-1,TRBD2,.,TRBV5-6,CASSLLTSRYNEQFF,TGTGCCAGCAGCCTACTGACTAGCAGGTACAATGAGCAGTTCTTC
TRBJ2-7,TRBD2,few,TRBV24-1,CATRGLAGVHEQYF,TGTGCCACCAGGGGACTAGCGGGAGTGCACGAGCAGTACTTC
TRBJ2-1,.,.,TRBV12-3/TRBV12-4,CASSLAGGLHEQFF,TGTGCCAGCAGTTTAGCGGGGGGGCTGCATGAGCAGTTCTTC
TRBJ2-1,TRBD1,few,TRBV11-2,CASSFGQGRDNEQFF,TGTGCCAGCAGCTTCGGACAGGGAAGGGACAATGAGCAGTTCTTC
TRBJ2-5,.,.,TRBV7-9,CASSFLLDQETQYF,TGTGCCAGCAGCTTCTTACTGGATCAAGAGACCCAGTACTTC
TRBJ2-1,.,.,TRBV4-3,CASSQDPYRTSYNEQFF,TGCGCCAGCAGCCAAGACCCCTACAGGACAAGCTACAATGAGCAGTTCTTC
TRBJ1-5,.,many,TRBV12-3/TRBV12-4,CASSLGGGSNQPQHF,TGTGCCAGCAGTTTAGGAGGCGGTTCCAATCAGCCCCAGCATTTT
TRBJ2-1,TRBD1,few,TRBV30,CAWSRDRGLLTYNEQFF,TGTGCCTGGAGTCGAGACAGGGGGTTACTTACCTACAATGAGCAGTTCTTC
TRBJ2-3,TRBD2,.,TRBV11-2,CASRRPGLAGRTDTQYF,TGTGCCAGCAGACGACCAGGACTAGCGGGTCGCACAGATACGCAGTATTTT
TRBJ1-1,.,few,TRBV20-1,CSARLSRVVTEAFF,TGCAGTGCTAGATTGAGCAGAGTAGTCACTGAAGCTTTCTTT
TRBJ2-1,.,many,TRBV7-3,CASSQGLYNEQFF,TGTGCCAGCAGCCAGGGACTTTACAATGAGCAGTTCTTC
TRBJ2-3,.,few,TRBV2,CASSELGPRGTQYF,TGTGCCAGCAGTGAATTGGGGCCCCGAGGGACGCAGTATTTT
TRBJ1-6,TRBD1,.,TRBV5-1,CASATGDVGGSPLHF,TGCGCCAGCGCTACAGGGGACGTAGGCGGTTCACCCCTCCACTTT
TRBJ2-5,.,.,TRBV5-1,CASSPLLRVGETQYF,TGCGCCAGCAGCCCCTTGTTGCGGGTTGGGGAGACCCAGTACTTC
TRBJ2-1,.,.,TRBV4-1,CASSQEPMTTYNEQFF,TGCGCCAGCAGCCAAGAACCGATGACCACGTACAATGAGCAGTTCTTC
TRBJ2-2,.,few,TRBV10-3,CAISPGSPGELFF,TGTGCCATCAGTCCAGGGAGTCCCGGGGAGCTGTTTTTT
TRBJ2-5,.,.,TRBV6-1,CASTPGAIQETQYF,TGTGCCAGCACGCCAGGGGCAATCCAAGAGACCCAGTACTTC
TRBJ2-7,.,.,TRBV12-3/TRBV12-4,CASTTTALYEQYF,TGTGCCAGCACCACCACCGCACTCTACGAGCAGTACTTC
TRBJ2-7,.,many,TRBV2,CASSGTAGIYEQYF,TGTGCCAGCAGTGGGACGGCAGGAATCTACGAGCAGTACTTC
TRBJ2-7,TRBD1,.,TRBV9,CASNMPGGEQYF,TGTGCCAGCAATATGCCAGGGGGTGAGCAGTACTTC